This T cell receptor beta chain originates from a study of T cell changes during pregnancy in multiple sclerosis. Measured with immunoSEQ multiplex PCR; TCRdb has only the in-frame clones, and not every one. The sample includes 35,000 to 45,000 clones, 75% to 95% of them seen just once. The CDR3 covers 17 residues. The V gene's germline CDR1 is MGHRA and CDR2 YSYEKL. With 4 bases clipped from V and 5 bases from J, the junction kept 14 bases outside the gene matches. The rearrangement links TRBV4-1 to TRBJ2-5, with 9 bases that match TRBD2. The sequence came from a female donor in good health, enrolled as a control in a pregnancy study. The material was CD4+ T cells from peripheral blood mononuclear cells, obtained in the first trimester of pregnancy. The CDR3 here is CASSLPRGGTSRETQYF. The CDR3 DNA reads as TGCGCCAGCAGCCTCCCCCGCGGCGGGACTAGCCGGGAGACCCAGTACTTC.